The clone carrying this T cell receptor (beta chain) has just a few counts. Its antigen is as yet unknown. TCRdb analysed the reads with MiXCR anew, one entry per CDR3 protein. Here the sample spans hundreds of thousands of distinct CDR3 sequences, more than 20% being singletons. Trimming took 2 bases from V and 4 from J, leaving 11 bases between them. Looked up from germline, CDR1 is LNHDA and CDR2 is SQIVND (reference sequence). The CDR3 has 14 amino acids. The data derive from a study of T cell repertoires in cytomegalovirus infection. Study background: CMV infection and matching HLA type were both indicated by public TCR beta signatures. Study-wide points: CMV-specific TCR beta clonotypes restricted by HLA-C were the ones dominating the ex vivo response. Summed frequency of shared TCR beta families picked out CMV carriers who also had the relevant HLA.

The clonotype comes from a human donor in good health (CMV status not recorded). Some clones in this sample may be carry-over from other donors' samples. The specimen was CD8+ T cells from PBMCs. The chain is built from TRBV19 and TRBJ1-1, with D uncertain. The CDR3 DNA reads TGTGCCAGTAGTATACTTGGGGAGGGCACTGAAGCTTTCTTT. Its translation is CASSILGEGTEAFF.